The 17 T cell receptor beta chains below all came from one sample that was sequenced in a study of T cell repertoires in cytomegalovirus infection (dated by TCRdb to 2018 to 2020). Sequencing used an Illumina HiSeq 1500. In TCRdb, the public reads were trimmed at Q25 with fastp and aligned with MiXCR, with productive beta chains retained. All rows with the same CDR3 protein become a single entry with the most common DNA and genes. A total of around 260,000 distinct CDR3 sequences appear in this sample, about a quarter of them only once. 14% of the sample comes from the top ten. Specimen: PBMCs. All receptors derive from a human donor in good health (CMV status not recorded). Some clones in this sample may be carry-over from other donors' samples.

In this sample, this clonotype turned up many times. The chain joins TRBV7-2 to TRBJ2-2; 7 nucleotides match TRBD1. Germline loops: CDR1 SGHTA, CDR2 FQGNSA. The V segment lost 3 bases and the J segment 7 bases; nucleotides outside the gene matches: 5. The CDR3 totals 14 residues. CDR3 region: CASSFNRGSGELFF. CDR3 nucleotides: TGTGCCAGCAGCTTCAACAGGGGTAGCGGGGAGCTGTTTTTT.

V usage is TRBV28 and J usage is TRBJ1-4; no firm D call. Germline lookup yields CDR1 MDHEN and CDR2 SYDVKM. CDR3 length: 15 residues. Between the trimmed V and J ends, which lost 5 bases and 8 bases, there was a span of 18 bases. CDR3 residues: CASSLPLGLGEKLFF. The CDR3 DNA reads TGTGCCAGCAGTCTACCTCTCGGCCTGGGGGAAAAACTGTTTTTT.

This clonotype was detected a few times. The chain carries TRBV28 and TRBJ2-7; possibly TRBD1 for D (5 bases). The V end was cut by 3 bases, the J end by 4 bases, with 16 bases between. The CDR3 length is 15 residues. CDR1 and CDR2 from the germline V gene are MDHEN and SYDVKM. DNA for the CDR3: TGTGCCAGCAGTTTGACAACAGGTGGCTCTTACGAGCAGTACTTC. Amino acid sequence: CASSLTTGGSYEQYF.

This clonotype has a handful of counts. This chain joins TRBV7-2 and TRBJ2-7; either TRBD1 or TRBD2 may supply D (5 bases each). V lost 3 bases and J lost 7, with 13 bases in between. This CDR3 has 13 amino acids. Germline V gene lookup returns CDR1 SGHTA and CDR2 FQGNSA. The DNA for the CDR3 is TGTGCCAGCAGCTTCCTAGGGACGCTTGAGCAGTACTTC. It yields the protein CASSFLGTLEQYF.

This chain uses TRBV19 with TRBJ2-1; weak D call: TRBD1 (8 bases). Germline CDR1 LNHDA, CDR2 SQIVND (reference sequence). CDR3 size: 16 residues. With 6 bases removed from V and 0 bases from J, the gap between germline ends came to 15 bases. The CDR3 here is CASRVTGGGSYNEQFF. In DNA, the CDR3 is TGTGCCAGTAGGGTAACAGGGGGGGGCTCCTACAATGAGCAGTTCTTC.

This clonotype was counted at least ten times. The gene calls are TRBV6-1 and TRBJ2-1; 10 positions agree with TRBD2. CDR3 length: 15 amino acids. V trimming: 2 bases; J trimming: 4 bases; junction bases outside the gene matches: 2. Germline loops: CDR1 MNHNS, CDR2 SASEGT. The CDR3: CASSEPSGSYNEQFF. DNA for the CDR3: TGTGCCAGCAGTGAACCTAGCGGGAGTTACAATGAGCAGTTCTTC.

This clonotype was seen many times. The CDR3 sequence: CASSLSSGGRFYNEQFF. The DNA of the CDR3 is TGTGCCAGCAGTTTATCAAGCGGCGGGAGATTCTACAATGAGCAGTTCTTC. V and J are TRBV28 and TRBJ2-1; 7 nucleotides agree with TRBD2. V trimming: 1 base; J trimming: 3 bases; junction bases outside the gene matches: 9. CDR1 is MDHEN, CDR2 SYDVKM, per germline. This CDR3 is 17 amino acids long.

This clonotype was found many times. The chain employs TRBV7-2 and TRBJ1-1; 8 bases line up with TRBD1. The J segment lost 0 bases and the V segment lost 5 bases, leaving 8 bases of the junction unmatched. Germline CDR1 is SGHTA and CDR2 is FQGNSA. The CDR3 length is 16 residues. DNA of the CDR3: TGTGCCAGCAGCCCCCACGGGACAGGCATGAACACTGAAGCTTTCTTT. Its protein product is CASSPHGTGMNTEAFF.

J is TRBJ2-7 and V is TRBV20-1, with 9 bases lining up with TRBD2. This CDR3 spans 14 amino acids. With 2 bases clipped from V and 6 bases from J, the junction kept 8 bases outside the gene matches. In germline, CDR1 is DFQATT, CDR2 SNEGSKA (reference sequence). The CDR3 DNA reads as TGCAGTGCTAGATCCAGCGGGGGGCTATTCGAGCAGTACTTC. As protein: CSARSSGGLFEQYF.

This clonotype has just a few counts. V usage is TRBV20-1 and J usage is TRBJ2-2; 8 bases match TRBD1. The V segment lost 6 bases and the J segment 1 base; nucleotides outside the gene matches: 7. CDR1 is DFQATT, CDR2 SNEGSKA, per germline (reference sequence). The CDR3 is made up of 15 amino acids. The CDR3: CSAPNRGKNTGELFF. The CDR3 DNA follows: TGCAGTGCCCCAAACAGGGGGAAGAACACCGGGGAGCTGTTTTTT.

The chain employs TRBV20-1 and TRBJ2-5; D is possibly TRBD1 or TRBD2 (5 bases each). Trimming shortened V by 3 bases and J by 5 bases, and 13 bases separated the two germline ends. The CDR3 covers 13 residues. Germline V gene data show CDR1 as DFQATT and CDR2 as SNEGSKA (reference sequence). In nucleotides, the CDR3 is TGCAGTGCTAGCAAGGGACCCGGTGAGACCCAGTACTTC. It codes for CSASKGPGETQYF.

The chain recombines TRBV13 with TRBJ2-7; 7 bases line up with TRBD1. V trimming: 5 bases; J trimming: 1 base; junction bases outside the gene matches: 5. The CDR3 totals 14 residues. The germline V gene has CDR1 PRHDT and CDR2 FYEKMQ (reference sequence). CDR3 protein: CASSTGESSYEQYF. The CDR3 nucleotides are TGTGCCAGCAGCACAGGGGAGAGTTCCTACGAGCAGTACTTC.

The chain employs TRBV7-2 and TRBJ2-1; maybe TRBD1 (5 bases). The CDR3 spans 14 residues. Germline V lookup: CDR1 SGHTA, CDR2 FQGNSA. V lost 3 bases and J 2 bases, leaving 8 bases between the germline ends. The CDR3 DNA is TGTGCCAGCAGCTTTCCAGGGACCTACAATGAGCAGTTCTTC. Its protein product is CASSFPGTYNEQFF. The full variable domain, in which reference TRBV7-2 and TRBJ2-1 provide the parts outside the CDR3, is GAGVSQSPSNKVTEKGKDVELRCDPISGHTALYWYRQSLGQGLEFLIYFQGNSAPDKSGLPSDRFSAERTGGSVSTLTIQRTQQEDSAVYLCASSFPGTYNEQFFGPGTRLTVL.

The V gene is TRBV14, the J gene TRBJ2-3, with a possible D match to TRBD1 (5 bases). V lost 0 bases, J lost 3 bases, and 13 bases lay in between. Germline CDR1 is SGHDN and CDR2 is FVKESK. This CDR3 is 16 amino acids long. CDR3 amino acids: CASSQDDGAFTDTQYF. The DNA for the CDR3 is TGTGCCAGCAGCCAAGATGATGGGGCTTTTACAGATACGCAGTATTTT.

This clonotype was seen many times. The chain uses TRBV27 and TRBJ2-7; D remains unclear. The CDR3 is 14 amino acids. Germline values: CDR1 MNHEY, CDR2 SMNVEV (reference sequence). V was trimmed by 0 bases and J by 0 bases, leaving 6 bases between them. As DNA, the CDR3 is TGTGCCAGCAGTTTATCCCCCAACTCCTACGAGCAGTACGTC. Translated, it gives CASSLSPNSYEQYV.

The genes are TRBV6-5 and TRBJ2-1, with 8 bases fitting TRBD2. The V segment lost 6 bases and the J segment 3 bases; nucleotides outside the gene matches: 7. The CDR3 sequence is 15 residues long. CDR1 MNHEY and CDR2 SVGAGI come from the germline V gene. In DNA form, the CDR3 reads TGTGCCAGCAGCATGACTAGCGCACACTACAATGAGCAGTTCTTC. This sequence encodes CASSMTSAHYNEQFF.

This clonotype was observed at least ten times. The J gene is TRBJ2-7, the V gene TRBV7-2; D gene uncertain. The CDR3 spans 14 residues. The V gene's germline CDR1 is SGHTA and CDR2 FQGNSA. V lost 5 bases to trimming and J lost 6 bases, with 17 bases between them. This CDR3 is CASSPGPILPEQYF. The CDR3 DNA reads TGTGCCAGCAGCCCGGGCCCAATCCTCCCCGAGCAGTACTTC.